The subject of this entry is one TCR beta chain. The data originate from a study of post-analysis software for immune sequencing data. The wider study: The disease courses covered relapsing-remitting, secondary progressive and progressive-relapsing multiple sclerosis.

Unique molecular identifiers were built into the TCR beta cDNA libraries. TCRdb re-analysed the PCR reads in MiXCR, keeping a single row per CDR3 protein. Of approximately 690,000 distinct CDR3 sequences in the sample, about 60% were seen once. This TCR was sampled from a girl aged 2-10 years with multiple sclerosis. Input material: blood.

CDR3: CASSPRQGKNTGELFF. Here the CDR3 DNA reads TGCGCCAGCAGCCCCCGACAGGGGAAGAACACCGGGGAGCTGTTTTTT. V and J are TRBV5-1 and TRBJ2-2, with 8 bases lining up with TRBD1. The CDR3 runs 16 residues. Germline CDR1 is SGHRS and CDR2 is YFSETQ. After removal of 4 bases from V and 1 base from J, the junction contained 6 bases not matched to a gene. The full variable domain, rest sourced from reference TRBV5-1 and TRBJ2-2, is KAGVTQTPRYLIKTRGQQVTLSCSPISGHRSVSWYQQTPGQGLQFLFEYFSETQRNKGNFPGRFSGRQFSNSRSEMNVSTLELGDSALYLCASSPRQGKNTGELFFGEGSRLTVL.